This record covers a single T cell receptor (beta chain). Its target is not known. These data come from a study of PD-1 blockade in classical Hodgkin lymphoma. Whole-study results and caveats: Patients starting nivolumab less than 1 year after ASCT had lower diversity and were excluded from later analyses. Reasons behind the repertoire differences stay unclear, perhaps disease activity or earlier therapy. A reduction in baseline TCR diversity was reportedly seen in newly diagnosed patients relative to healthy donors. Patients who responded completely had about the same baseline diversity as newly diagnosed patients.

Only in-frame clones appear in the TCRdb table, and some are missing; sequencing was by immunoSEQ multiplex PCR. In the table there are approximately 28,000 clones, 70% to 80% of which are singletons. Indicated time point: cycle 4 day 1 (C4D1), after five to seven weeks of nivolumab. Every patient was affected by relapse after autologous stem cell transplantation, while exposure to brentuximab vedotin was not uniform. Magnetic negative selection was used to purify CD4+ T cells from PBMCs that had been thawed. Germline V gene lookup returns CDR1 LNHDA and CDR2 SQIVND (reference sequence). The CDR3 runs to 19 residues. Trimming cost V 2 bases and J 1 base, with 21 bases left between them.

Sequenced here: CD4+ T cells from blood, sampled before the fourth cycle of nivolumab. This sequence was found in a human donor with classical Hodgkin lymphoma. This sequence joins TRBV19 and TRBJ1-5, with a possible D match to TRBD1 (6 bases). The CDR3 is CASSISNRWGQGSNQPQHF. The CDR3 bases are TGTGCCAGTAGTATAAGCAACAGGTGGGGTCAGGGGAGCAATCAGCCCCAGCATTTT.